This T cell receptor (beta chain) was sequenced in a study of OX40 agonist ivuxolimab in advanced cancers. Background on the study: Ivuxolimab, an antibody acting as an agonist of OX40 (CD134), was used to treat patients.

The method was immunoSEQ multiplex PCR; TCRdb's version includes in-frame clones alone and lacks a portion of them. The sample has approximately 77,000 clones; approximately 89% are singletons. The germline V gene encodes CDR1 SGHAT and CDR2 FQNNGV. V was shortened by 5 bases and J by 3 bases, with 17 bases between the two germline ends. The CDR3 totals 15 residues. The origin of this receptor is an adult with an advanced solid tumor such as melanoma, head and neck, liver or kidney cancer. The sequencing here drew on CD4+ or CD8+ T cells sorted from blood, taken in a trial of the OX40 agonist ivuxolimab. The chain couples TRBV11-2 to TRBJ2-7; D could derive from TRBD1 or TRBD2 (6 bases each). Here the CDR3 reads CASSGGRDTRYEQYF. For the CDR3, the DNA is TGTGCCAGCAGCGGGGGGCGGGACACCCGCTACGAGCAGTACTTC.